These T cell receptor beta chains were read from a single sample in a study of cytomegalovirus exposure and HLA in healthy donors. The repertoire was sequenced with immunoSEQ multiplex PCR; TCRdb's copy has only in-frame clones and lacks some. The table includes 110,000 to 150,000 clones, roughly 9.4% detected once. The sample consisted of PBMCs. Receptor source: a male donor in good health and CMV-seronegative. Each CDR3 is given with its conserved first and last residue. Each record gives: clone size, CDR3 length, V gene, J gene, D gene, CDR3 protein, CDR3 DNA. The D gene is left open where the match is weak. Not all rows give a size; the values are once, few, many and, for expanded clones, a class.

>NA|17|TRBV28|TRBJ2-1|TRBD2
CASSSKREQSLYNEQFF
TGTGCCAGCAGCTCCAAGCGGGAGCAATCGCTCTACAATGAGCAGTTCTTC
>NA|16|TRBV25-1|TRBJ1-3|NA
CASSHSGTETGNTIYF
TGTGCCAGCAGTCACTCCGGGACTGAGACTGGAAACACCATATATTTT
>few|15|TRBV15|TRBJ2-7|NA
CATSRGFQGQDEQYF
TGTGCCACCAGCAGGGGATTTCAGGGGCAGGACGAGCAGTACTTC
>few|18|TRBV4-1|TRBJ1-5|TRBD1
CASSHPRGDRVGHQPQHF
TGCGCCAGCAGCCATCCGAGAGGGGACAGGGTGGGCCATCAGCCCCAGCATTTT
>NA|16|TRBV28|TRBJ2-1|NA
CASSFLGSTPYNEQFF
TGTGCCAGCAGTTTCTTGGGGAGTACTCCCTACAATGAGCAGTTCTTC
>NA|15|TRBV9|TRBJ2-7|TRBD2
CASSVSGSPNYEQYF
TGTGCCAGCAGTGTGAGCGGGAGTCCCAACTACGAGCAGTACTTC
>few|19|TRBV21-1|TRBJ1-1|NA
CASSKCQNGSSRTGPEAFF
TGTGCCAGCAGCAAATGCCAAAATGGGTCATCGAGGACAGGGCCTGAAGCTTTCTTT
>few|12|TRBV7-3|TRBJ1-2|TRBD1
CASSFGTEGYTF
TGTGCCAGCAGCTTCGGGACAGAAGGCTACACCTTC
>NA|12|TRBV2|TRBJ1-2|NA
CASSVENYGYTF
TGTGCCAGCAGTGTCGAGAACTATGGCTACACCTTC
>few|16|TRBV29-1|TRBJ2-1|TRBD2
CSVEFGTSGTYNEQFF
TGCAGCGTTGAATTCGGGACTAGCGGGACCTACAATGAGCAGTTCTTC
>NA|15|TRBV6-6|TRBJ2-7|NA
CASSTNREGPYEQYF
TGTGCCAGCAGTACTAACAGGGAAGGTCCTTACGAGCAGTACTTC
>few|16|TRBV5-1|TRBJ2-3|TRBD2
CASSLALADSTDTQYF
TGCGCCAGCAGCTTGGCCCTAGCGGATAGCACAGATACGCAGTATTTT
>few|16|TRBV5-4|TRBJ2-2|TRBD1
CASSSLTGAHTGELFF
TGTGCCAGCAGCTCCTTGACAGGGGCCCACACCGGGGAGCTGTTTTTT
>once|17|TRBV15|TRBJ1-3|TRBD1
CATSRVQGGTSGNTIYF
TGTGCCACCAGCAGGGTACAGGGGGGAACCTCTGGAAACACCATATATTTT
>NA|17|TRBV9|TRBJ2-2|TRBD1
CASSVEGTGGRTGELFF
TGTGCCAGCAGCGTAGAGGGGACAGGGGGGAGGACCGGGGAGCTGTTTTTT
>NA|15|TRBV6-4|TRBJ2-3|NA
CASSEQESATDTQYF
TGTGCCAGCAGTGAACAGGAGTCAGCCACAGATACGCAGTATTTT
>few|17|TRBV28|TRBJ1-1|TRBD1
CASSLFSGQTTNTEAFF
TGTGCCAGCAGTTTATTTTCGGGACAGACGACGAACACTGAAGCTTTCTTT
>few|14|TRBV10-3|TRBJ1-2|TRBD1
CAITGGQGEYGYTF
TGTGCCATCACGGGGGGACAGGGGGAGTATGGCTACACCTTC
>NA|16|TRBV7-3|TRBJ2-2|TRBD2
CASSLIAGGPEGELFF
TGTGCCAGCAGCTTAATAGCGGGGGGGCCTGAAGGGGAGCTGTTTTTT
>few|13|TRBV7-3|TRBJ1-5|NA
CASSPGQGRAQHF
TGTGCCAGCAGCCCCGGCCAGGGGAGGGCCCAGCATTTT
>few|16|TRBV6-5|TRBJ2-7|NA
CASSYQAGSLAYEQYF
TGTGCCAGCAGTTACCAGGCAGGGTCATTAGCCTACGAGCAGTACTTC
>NA|12|TRBV11-2|TRBJ2-7|NA
CASSLADNEQYF
TGTGCCAGCAGCTTAGCAGACAACGAGCAGTACTTC
>NA|14|TRBV27|TRBJ2-5|TRBD1
CASSRQGSLETQYF
TGTGCCAGCAGTCGACAGGGGAGCTTAGAGACCCAGTACTTC
>few|14|TRBV28|TRBJ1-2|NA
CASTGGRWTYGYTF
TGTGCCAGCACCGGGGGTCGGTGGACCTATGGCTACACCTTC
>NA|15|TRBV30|TRBJ1-1|TRBD1
CAWSRGQARGTEAFF
TGTGCCTGGAGTAGAGGACAGGCAAGGGGCACTGAAGCTTTCTTT
>few|15|TRBV7-3|TRBJ1-1|NA
CASSLVGGGNTEAFF
TGTGCCAGCAGCTTAGTCGGGGGGGGGAACACTGAAGCTTTCTTT
>few|14|TRBV9|TRBJ2-7|TRBD1
CASSVDPSGGEQYF
TGTGCCAGCAGCGTAGACCCCTCAGGGGGCGAGCAGTACTTC
>NA|17|TRBV7-3|TRBJ2-1|TRBD2
CASSSVSGGSSYNEQFF
TGTGCCAGCAGCTCGGTTAGCGGGGGGAGCTCCTACAATGAGCAGTTCTTC
>few|15|TRBV19|TRBJ2-1|TRBD2
CASSTRLAGIVEQFF
TGTGCCAGTAGTACCCGTTTAGCGGGAATAGTGGAGCAGTTCTTC
>few|14|TRBV9|TRBJ1-2|NA
CASSPQDFNYGYTF
TGTGCCAGCAGCCCCCAGGACTTTAACTATGGCTACACCTTC
>few|8|TRBV6-1|TRBJ2-1|NA
CASNGQFF
TGTGCCAGCAACGGGCAGTTCTTC
>NA|15|TRBV18|TRBJ1-4|NA
CASSPVADSNEKLFF
TGTGCCAGCTCACCGGTCGCGGATTCTAATGAAAAACTGTTTTTT